The sequence of this TCR beta chain was determined in a study of blood T cell repertoires in COVID-19. Across the whole study: The United States, Italy and Spain provided the acute and convalescent COVID-19 samples. The analysed material was cDNA or gDNA that came from T cells, B-cell-depleted T cells, or PBMCs.

Everyone who took part was about 18 to 89 years old, and they came from 24 US areas. Self-reported history from a screening survey and questionnaire set each donor's cohort. Here immunoSEQ multiplex PCR was the method, and the copy in TCRdb shows in-frame clones only, minus some. The sample includes around 250,000 clones, roughly 85% seen only once; the top ten take about 9.1%. The CDR3 totals 13 residues. V was cut by 7 bases and J by 8 bases, with 17 bases left in between. The V and J genes are TRBV12-3 or TRBV12-4 and TRBJ1-2; D not resolved. The specimen was PBMCs or T cells enriched from blood (not recorded which). This TCR was sampled from a woman aged 50 to 60 with acute COVID-19. The CDR3 DNA sequence: TGTGCCAGCACGCCGGGAAGGGTAGAAGGCTACACCTTC. Protein sequence: CASTPGRVEGYTF.